The present T cell receptor (beta chain) was sequenced within a study of CD8 T cells in ankylosing spondylitis (dated by TCRdb to the late 2010s). Concerning the study at large: To find TCR variants linked to disease, the study profiled T cell receptor beta repertoires in ankylosing spondylitis patients and healthy donors. Peripheral blood was sampled, and synovial fluid was additionally collected from ankylosing spondylitis patients. The full study cohort was made up of roughly 25 ankylosing spondylitis patients and 95 to 130 healthy donors.

The sequencer was an Illumina HiSeq 2500. Quantitative 5'-RACE with molecular barcodes was the method used to prepare the TCR beta libraries. The paper's data handling went like this. A new computational method based on a probabilistic model of VDJ rearrangement was used to identify disease-linked TCR variants. TCRdb took the public reads, trimmed them with fastp at Q25, ran MiXCR for clone calling and kept in-frame beta chains. A single entry per CDR3 protein holds the most common genes and DNA from its merged rows. TCRdb assigned the V and J calls; the authors' analysis was not used. The sample contains about 200,000 distinct CDR3 sequences, 13% of them found a single time. More than 15% of the sample is taken by the ten largest. V is trimmed back by 2 bases and J by 7 bases, and the junction contains 6 bases that no gene match accounts for. The CDR3, cysteine through phenylalanine, is 14 amino acids long. Only the CDR3 portion is preserved as DNA: 42 bases, with reading frame beginning at the first base. CDR1 and CDR2 are drawn from the germline V gene: SGHRS, YFSETQ.

Overall study results and their limits: The disease-linked clones showed a CD8+ phenotype and occurred at relatively low frequencies in peripheral blood. Some of the motif variants had been reported before in the synovial fluid and blood of reactive arthritis patients, a finding that suggests common disease-initiation mechanisms. The disease-linked clones were reported as significantly enriched in matched synovial fluid samples from ankylosing spondylitis patients. A TCR beta motif made up of roughly eight highly homologous amino acid variants appeared to be characteristic of blood from ankylosing spondylitis patients.

Concerning this clonotype itself: What antigen it recognizes has not been identified. No base qualities exist here, and no much larger clone lies one base off it.

Sequencing used blood, either unsorted or a sorted T cell fraction (not recorded which). The rearranged chain carries TRBV5-1 and TRBJ2-1, with 7 middle bases fitting TRBD2. This clonotype was obtained from a male donor with ankylosing spondylitis or in good health (not recorded which). The sequenced DNA: TGCGCCAGCAGCTTTGGGGGAGGGTCGAATGAGCAGTTCTTC. Its protein product is CASSFGGGSNEQFF.